This T cell receptor beta chain was captured in a study of blood T cell repertoires in COVID-19 (dated by TCRdb to about 2020). For the wider study: Collaborator samples came from the United States, Italy and Spain and covered acute and convalescent phases of COVID-19. The material from the prospective study consisted of cDNA or gDNA derived from T cells, B-cell-depleted T cells, or PBMCs. Subjects who had been exposed to COVID-19, were actively infected with it, or had recovered from it provided the deeply sampled blood TCRbeta repertoires that made up the dataset. The repertoires were released in a freely available public database meant as a resource for research on the immune response to SARS-CoV-2. The samples were drawn from two sources: the first 160 participants of the ongoing ImmuneRACE study, and 1,000 to 1,500 subjects contributed by 6 global collaborators. Nearly every sample came with metadata listing a de-identified subject ID, COVID-19 status, age in years and sex. HLA class I and class II types, where available, came from metadata supplied by the sample provider rather than from assay-based typing. Findings and caveats that apply to the study as a whole: The amount of clinical and demographic metadata varied by source and participant and was provided uncurated.

TCRbeta CDR3 regions were amplified from genomic DNA using the immunoSEQ Assay, a bias-controlled multiplex PCR. In the source study's methods: Within the assay, amplification of reference gene primers was used to estimate how many nucleated cells each sample contained. To quantify the absolute abundance of each unique TCRbeta CDR3 rearrangement, sequence reads were collapsed and filtered. For each sample, productive Simpson clonality was calculated as the square root of Simpson's diversity index over productive rearrangements. TCRdb took over this immuneACCESS table, retaining in-frame rearrangements with V and J assigned. Such tables are incomplete; in checked studies, under half of the missing clones stem from an unresolved V gene, and the remainder is unexplained. V, J and clone size are taken as reported in that table, and D and trimming were inferred from the DNA itself. The sample has around 100,000 clones on record, roughly nine tenths of them singletons. Jointly, the top ten make up over 2% of the sample.

The collaborating institutions used their own protocols to collect whole blood in K2EDTA tubes. For TCRbeta analysis, collaborators shipped samples as frozen whole blood, isolated PBMCs, or DNA extracted from either of those sample types. In regard to this clone: Its antigen target is currently unknown. There are no base qualities to consult, and no much larger clone falls within one base.

Taken from the germline V gene (reference sequence), the CDR1 and CDR2 loops are SGHKS and YYEKEE. V is pared back by 2 bases and J by 4 bases, with 4 bases lying between the germline termini. CDR3 length: 12 amino acids, cysteine to phenylalanine. Kept here is only the CDR3 DNA, which spans 36 bases and is read in frame from base 1. The receptor chain draws on TRBV5-5 and TRBJ1-3; there is no confident call for the D gene. Input material: peripheral blood. This TCR came from a man between 50 and 59 years old with active COVID-19. The CDR3 region reads CASSLEGNTIYF. The DNA sequence reads TGTGCCAGCAGCTTAGAGGGAAACACCATATATTTT.